The 24 T cell receptor beta chains below were found in one sample sequenced in a study of vaccination effects on CD4 cells after COVID-19. These receptors' antigens are unknown. TCRdb's copy holds only in-frame clones and misses some; the assay was immunoSEQ multiplex PCR. Of tens of thousands of clones listed, more than 60% are singletons. Sequencing followed a ViraFEST assay step that expanded antigen-specific CD4+ T cells with viral peptide pools. Having been cultured for about 10 days, the cells underwent CD4+ T cell isolation. All vaccine recipients tested negative for nucleocapsid antibodies and had never contracted SARS-CoV-2 infection. The starting material was CD4+ T cells from PBMCs cultured with SARS-CoV-2 spike peptides, obtained before COVID-19 vaccination. Receptors were obtained from a human donor who received a COVID-19 vaccine.

J is TRBJ2-7 and V is TRBV4-1; TRBD1 matches 8 bases. Per germline, CDR1 MGHRA and CDR2 YSYEKL. The CDR3 sequence is 15 residues long. Trimming removed 4 bases from V and 3 bases from J; junction bases left unmatched: 8. The CDR3 loop is CASSRDGTGYYEQYF. CDR3 bases: TGCGCCAGCAGCCGAGATGGGACAGGCTACTACGAGCAGTACTTC.

The chain is built from TRBV28 and TRBJ1-1; 9 bases line up with TRBD1. Trimming cost V 2 bases and J 11 bases; bases outside gene matches: 12. CDR3 size: 15 residues. The germline CDR1 and CDR2 sequences are MDHEN and SYDVKM. In nucleotides, the CDR3 is TGTGCCAGCAGTTTAATTCCGGGACAGGGAAGGAGTGCTTTCTTT. Translating it yields CASSLIPGQGRSAFF.

To note about this clone: At one end, the junction sequence differs from germline, possibly due to a read error. The CDR3 protein is CASSLGGTEQETQYF. CDR3 nucleotide sequence: TGTGCTAGCAGCTTAGGTGGTACGGAACAAGAGACCCAGTACTTC. This chain uses TRBV7-7 with TRBJ2-5; D gene unclear. Germline CDR1 SSHAT, CDR2 FNYEAQ (reference sequence). The CDR3 extends over 15 amino acids.

The CDR3: CASSLGLAGEQYF. DNA of the CDR3: TGTGCCAGCAGCTTAGGACTAGCTGGGGAGCAGTACTTC. This sequence joins TRBV11-2 and TRBJ2-7, with 7 bases lining up with TRBD2. Germline loops: CDR1 SGHAT, CDR2 FQNNGV. The V and J ends lost 1 base and 7 bases, in that order; junction bases with no gene match: 4. CDR3 size: 13 residues.

The chain has TRBV2 and TRBJ1-3; 8 bases map to TRBD1. Germline-derived CDR1 and CDR2 are SNHLY and FYNNEI. V dropped 3 bases and J dropped 2; count of bases not matched to a gene: 3. There are 15 residues in the CDR3. CDR3 region: CASSDQGAPGNTIYF. The CDR3 coding sequence is TGTGCCAGCAGTGATCAGGGGGCGCCTGGAAACACCATATATTTT.

This clone came up a few times. This chain connects TRBV6-6 to TRBJ1-5; D may be TRBD1 (5 bases). Germline CDR1 reads MNHNY; CDR2 reads SVGAGI (reference sequence). The CDR3 spans 14 residues. Trimming stripped 6 bases from V and 0 bases from J, with 9 bases between. CDR3 in amino acids: CASRKDISNQPQHF. CDR3 DNA sequence: TGTGCCAGCAGAAAGGACATTAGCAATCAGCCCCAGCATTTT.

This chain's CDR3 is CAWSFRRGHAGNTIYF. DNA of the CDR3: TGTGCCTGGAGCTTTCGACGGGGACACGCTGGAAACACCATATATTTT. The J gene is TRBJ1-3, the V gene TRBV30; tentative D call: TRBD1 (6 bases). The V and J ends lost 3 bases and 2 bases respectively, with 17 bases between them. The CDR3 loop spans 16 amino acids. Germline V gene data show CDR1 as GTSNPN and CDR2 as SVGIG (reference sequence).

V gene TRBV19 combines with J gene TRBJ1-1, with a tentative D call TRBD1 (5 bases). Trimming took 3 bases from V and 2 from J, leaving 13 bases between them. CDR1 and CDR2 from the germline V gene are LNHDA and SQIVND (reference sequence). The CDR3 runs to 15 residues. In nucleotides, the CDR3 is TGTGCCAGTAGTATTGGGGCCAAGGGAAACACTGAAGCTTTCTTT. Its translation: CASSIGAKGNTEAFF.

J is TRBJ1-1 and V is TRBV9, with unresolved D. This CDR3 is built from 12 residues. With 0 bases removed from V and 1 base from J, the gap between germline ends came to 1 base. CDR1 and CDR2 from the germline V gene are SGDLS and YYNGEE. The CDR3 DNA reads as TGTGCCAGCAGCGTAGCGAACACTGAAGCTTTCTTT. Translated: CASSVANTEAFF.

In DNA, the CDR3 is TGTGCCACCAGTGATGCCGGGTCCATCACAGATACGCAGTATTTT. Its translation is CATSDAGSITDTQYF. V and J are TRBV24-1 and TRBJ2-3; D unclear. V lost 3 bases, J lost 2 bases, and 11 bases lay in between. Per the germline V gene, CDR1 is KGHDR and CDR2 is SFDVKD. This CDR3 comprises 15 residues.

The chain has TRBV10-3 and TRBJ2-5; 8 bases match TRBD2. Per germline, CDR1 ENHRY and CDR2 SYGVKD. V trimming: 7 bases; J trimming: 5 bases; junction bases outside the gene matches: 9. The CDR3 spans 14 residues. This CDR3 is CAIKKERGMETQYF. In nucleotides, the CDR3 is TGTGCCATCAAAAAAGAGCGGGGGATGGAGACCCAGTACTTC.

This chain connects TRBV7-2 to TRBJ1-1, with D perhaps TRBD1 (6 bases). This CDR3 spans 14 amino acids. Per the germline V gene, CDR1 is SGHTA and CDR2 is FQGNSA. V was pared by 1 base and J by 5 bases, with 11 bases between. The CDR3 nucleotides are TGTGCCAGCAGCTTAGAACAGGGTGTGACTGAAGCTTTCTTT. Its protein is CASSLEQGVTEAFF.

The chain has TRBV6-5 and TRBJ2-7; no clear D. This CDR3 is built from 11 residues. Germline V CDR1 and CDR2: MNHEY, SVGAGI. V was clipped by 8 bases and J by 7 bases, with 12 bases between them. The CDR3 protein is CASAPNKEQYF. Here the CDR3 DNA reads TGTGCCAGCGCCCCGAATAAGGAGCAGTACTTC.

The rearrangement joins TRBV19 to TRBJ2-2, with 8 bases lining up with TRBD2. This CDR3 contains 17 residues. After removal of 6 bases from V and 5 bases from J, the junction contained 14 bases not matched to a gene. Germline V gene data show CDR1 as LNHDA and CDR2 as SQIVND (reference sequence). As DNA, the CDR3 is TGTGCCAGTAGCAGGGGAGCGGGAGAGATAGCGACCGGGGAGCTGTTTTTT. It specifies CASSRGAGEIATGELFF.

This clone is classed as large. The DNA of the CDR3 is TGTGCCAGCAGTTACTCAGGTGCGGGGGGCACAGATACGCAGTATTTT. Its protein product is CASSYSGAGGTDTQYF. The chain couples TRBV6-6 to TRBJ2-3, with 7 bases identical to TRBD2. V lost 0 bases and J lost 1; bases outside the gene matches: 4. CDR1 is MNHNY and CDR2 is SVGAGI in the germline V gene (reference sequence). This CDR3 is built from 16 residues.

This clone was detected once. This chain links TRBV18 with TRBJ1-1, with D maybe TRBD1 (5 bases). The CDR3 consists of 13 residues. The ends were cut back, 11 bases at V and 1 base at J, with 14 bases in the middle. Germline lookup yields CDR1 KGHSH and CDR2 LQKENI. In nucleotides, the CDR3 is TGTGCCGGTCAGACAGCCGAGAACACTGAAGCTTTCTTT. Translated, it gives CAGQTAENTEAFF.

The chain joins TRBV2 to TRBJ2-7, with D tentatively TRBD1 or TRBD2 (6 bases each). The CDR3 is made up of 15 amino acids. The germline gives CDR1 SNHLY, CDR2 FYNNEI. V was cut by 6 bases and J by 0 bases, with 15 bases left in between. The CDR3 here is CASREEGGSSYEQYF. CDR3 DNA: TGTGCCAGCAGGGAGGAGGGGGGAAGCTCCTACGAGCAGTACTTC. The variable domain in full, with the rest retrieved from reference TRBV2 and TRBJ2-7, is EPEVTQTPSHQVTQMGQEVILRCVPISNHLYFYWYRQILGQKVEFLVSFYNNEISEKSEIFDDQFSVERPDGSNFTLKIRSTKLEDSAMYFCASREEGGSSYEQYFGPGTRLTVT.

The rearrangement joins TRBV9 to TRBJ1-6; D is uncertain. The germline V gene encodes CDR1 SGDLS and CDR2 YYNGEE. V lost 7 bases and J lost 3, with 20 bases in between. The CDR3 is 17 residues long. CDR3 region: CASSNSEKPDYNSPLHF. The CDR3 DNA is TGTGCCAGCTCTAACTCGGAGAAACCGGACTATAATTCACCCCTCCACTTT. Supplemented by reference TRBV9 and TRBJ1-6, the full variable domain reads DSGVTQTPKHLITATGQRVTLRCSPRSGDLSVYWYQQSLDQGLQFLIQYYNGEERAKGNILERFSAQQFPDLHSELNLSSLELGDSALYFCASSNSEKPDYNSPLHFGNGTRLTVT.

The J gene is TRBJ2-4, the V gene TRBV10-3, with TRBD1 matching over 7 bases. Germline CDR1 reads ENHRY; CDR2 reads SYGVKD. V lost 0 bases, J lost 8 bases, and 16 bases stayed unmatched. CDR3 length: 18 amino acids. CDR3 nucleotide sequence: TGTGCCATCAGTGAGTCGAAGGGCCGGGACAGCAAGGGGGACATTCAGTACTTC. Protein: CAISESKGRDSKGDIQYF.

This clone was detected only once. The chain has TRBV5-6 and TRBJ1-3, with D possibly being TRBD1 (6 bases). Trimming took 6 bases from V and 0 from J, leaving 13 bases between them. The germline V gene has CDR1 SGHDT and CDR2 YYEEEE. This CDR3 is built from 15 residues. The CDR3 is CASTRRDTSGNTIYF. The CDR3 DNA sequence: TGTGCCAGCACCCGCCGGGACACCTCTGGAAACACCATATATTTT.

The chain has TRBV6-5 and TRBJ1-1, with D maybe TRBD1 (5 bases). V lost 6 bases and J lost 5, with 10 bases in between. Germline assignment: CDR1 MNHEY and CDR2 SVGAGI. The CDR3 sequence is 12 residues long. The CDR3 DNA follows: TGTGCCAGCAGGGGGCTCTTAACTGAAGCTTTCTTT. Encoded protein: CASRGLLTEAFF.

Ten or more counts support this clone. In DNA form, the CDR3 reads TGTGCCAGCAGCTTAGAAAGGAGCTACGAGCAGTACTTC. It translates to CASSLERSYEQYF. The chain links TRBV11-2 to TRBJ2-7; D is undetermined. Germline V gene lookup returns CDR1 SGHAT and CDR2 FQNNGV. The length of the CDR3 is 13 residues. V was pared by 0 bases and J by 3 bases, with 6 bases between.

This chain links TRBV19 with TRBJ1-4, with 8 bases identical to TRBD1. The CDR3 is made up of 14 amino acids. CDR1 and CDR2 (germline): LNHDA, SQIVND (reference sequence). The J segment lost 5 bases and the V segment lost 5 bases, leaving 4 bases of the junction unmatched. The CDR3 spells CASSRTGTNEKLFF. CDR3 DNA: TGTGCCAGTAGTCGGACAGGGACGAATGAAAAACTGTTTTTT.

The V and J genes are TRBV2 and TRBJ2-5, with D maybe TRBD2 (5 bases). The CDR3 has 11 amino acids. Germline-derived CDR1 and CDR2 are SNHLY and FYNNEI. V lost 5 bases to trimming and J lost 5 bases, with 6 bases between them. The DNA for the CDR3 is TGTGCCAGCAGTCGGAGGGAGACCCAGTACTTC. Translation: CASSRRETQYF.